A selection of T cell receptor beta chains follows, all from one sample in a study of T-cell reconstitution after alpha-beta-depleted transplantation in children. TCRdb redid the calling of the PCR reads with MiXCR, one entry per CDR3 protein. In the table there are hundreds of thousands of distinct CDR3 sequences, 10% to 15% of which are singletons. The source material was PBMCs, sampled before TCRalphabeta/CD19-depleted stem cell transplant. These receptors all stem from a girl aged 2 to 9 with congenital amegakaryocytic thrombocytopenia, due to receive a stem cell transplant. The CDR3 runs from the conserved cysteine through the conserved F or W. Each record gives: V gene, clone size, J gene, D gene, CDR3 protein, CDR3 DNA. The D gene is left open where the match is weak. The size field reads once, few or many counts, or a class when the clone is expanded.

>TRBV6-1|many|TRBJ2-7|NA
CASSEPGVGDYEQYF
TGTGCCAGCAGTGAACCGGGAGTAGGGGACTACGAGCAGTACTTC
>TRBV11-2|many|TRBJ1-1|NA
CASSSGGTPEAFF
TGTGCCAGCAGCTCGGGAGGGACCCCTGAAGCTTTCTTT
>TRBV5-1|many|TRBJ2-1|NA
CASSLLRSYNEQFF
TGCGCCAGCAGCTTGCTCCGGTCCTACAATGAGCAGTTCTTC
>TRBV7-9|many|TRBJ1-2|NA
CASSLSGAGYTF
TGTGCCAGCAGCTTATCAGGGGCTGGCTACACCTTC
>TRBV20-1|many|TRBJ2-3|NA
CSASVVSADTQYF
TGCAGTGCTAGTGTAGTTTCGGCAGATACGCAGTATTTT
>TRBV7-6|few|TRBJ2-1|TRBD1
CASSPYGQGANEQFF
TGTGCCAGCAGCCCCTACGGACAGGGGGCAAATGAGCAGTTCTTC
>TRBV7-2|many|TRBJ2-3|TRBD2
CASSLDLAGSDTQYF
TGTGCCAGCAGCTTAGACCTAGCGGGGTCAGATACGCAGTATTTT
>TRBV6-1|few|TRBJ1-2|NA
CASSRTALINYGYTF
TGTGCCAGCAGTAGGACGGCCCTTATAAACTATGGCTACACCTTC
>TRBV7-9|many|TRBJ2-2|TRBD1
CASSFRDRDTGELFF
TGTGCCAGCAGCTTCCGGGACAGGGACACCGGGGAGCTGTTTTTT
>TRBV7-9|many|TRBJ1-5|TRBD1
CASSGGPTGGYNQPQHF
TGTGCCAGCAGCGGCGGACCTACAGGGGGCTACAATCAGCCCCAGCATTTT
>TRBV7-2|many|TRBJ2-1|TRBD2
CASSSSGLAENEQFF
TGTGCCAGCAGCTCCTCGGGACTAGCGGAAAATGAGCAGTTCTTC